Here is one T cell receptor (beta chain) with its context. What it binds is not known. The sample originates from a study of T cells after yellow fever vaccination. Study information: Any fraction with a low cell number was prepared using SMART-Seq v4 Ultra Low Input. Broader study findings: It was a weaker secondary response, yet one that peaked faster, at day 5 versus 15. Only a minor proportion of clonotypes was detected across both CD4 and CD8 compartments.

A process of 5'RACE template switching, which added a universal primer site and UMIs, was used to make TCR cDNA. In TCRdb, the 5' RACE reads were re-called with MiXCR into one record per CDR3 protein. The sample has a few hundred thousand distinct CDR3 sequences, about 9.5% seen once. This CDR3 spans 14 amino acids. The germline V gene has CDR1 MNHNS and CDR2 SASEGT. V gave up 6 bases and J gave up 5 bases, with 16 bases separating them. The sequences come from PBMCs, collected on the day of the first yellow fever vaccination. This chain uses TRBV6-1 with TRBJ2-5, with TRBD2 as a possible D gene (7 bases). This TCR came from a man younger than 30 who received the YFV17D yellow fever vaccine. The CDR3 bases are TGTGCCAGCAGCCACCCGGGGGGCGGGGAGACCCAGTACTTC. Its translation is CASSHPGGGETQYF.